Listed below are T cell receptor beta chains from one sample, sequenced in a study of PD-1 blockade in classical Hodgkin lymphoma. TCRdb's table, derived via immunoSEQ multiplex PCR, lists solely in-frame clones and lacks some. In the table there are fewer than 30,000 clones, roughly 72% of which are singletons. The sample consisted of peripheral blood mononuclear cells (PBMCs), taken before the fourth cycle of nivolumab. These receptors were obtained from a human donor with classical Hodgkin lymphoma. Both conserved end residues are part of each CDR3. Each record gives: D gene, V gene, J gene, clone size, CDR3 DNA, CDR3 protein. D genes are given only for firm matches. For some rows the clone size is stated as once, few or many, or as a class when expanded; others skip it.

TRBD1	TRBV5-1	TRBJ2-7	NA	TGCGCCAGCAGCTCCGATACGGGACAGTTGTACGAGCAGTACTTC	CASSSDTGQLYEQYF
NA	TRBV4-2	TRBJ2-6	NA	TGTGCCAGCAGCCCATTGTACTCTGGGGCCAACGTCCTGACTTTC	CASSPLYSGANVLTF
NA	TRBV9	TRBJ2-5	NA	TGTGCCAGCAGCGTAGGGCCGGAGACCCAGTACTTC	CASSVGPETQYF
NA	TRBV28	TRBJ1-2	medium-sized	TGTGCCAGCAGCGATAGGAGAGGACGGGACTATGGCTACACCTTC	CASSDRRGRDYGYTF
NA	TRBV18	TRBJ2-7	NA	TGTGCCAGCTCACCAAGAGGGGATTCCTACGAGCAGTACTTC	CASSPRGDSYEQYF
NA	TRBV6-6	TRBJ2-7	NA	TGTGCCAGCAGCCCCAGTTACGAGCAGTACTTC	CASSPSYEQYF
NA	TRBV5-6	TRBJ1-1	NA	TGTGCCAGCAGCTTGGGCCACGGGAGAGGGATGAACACTGAAGCTTTCTTT	CASSLGHGRGMNTEAFF
NA	TRBV11-2	TRBJ1-1	NA	TGTGCCAGCAGCCGCACCCGGGAGAACACTGAAGCTTTCTTT	CASSRTRENTEAFF
NA	TRBV19	TRBJ2-6	medium-sized	TGTGCCAGTAGTACCATCAGGACGCCTGGGGCCAACGTCCTGACTTTC	CASSTIRTPGANVLTF
NA	TRBV28	TRBJ1-2	NA	TGTGCCAGCAGTCCTCGCCTAAGGCGGGAGAACTATGGCTACACCTTC	CASSPRLRRENYGYTF
TRBD1	TRBV29-1	TRBJ1-2	once	TGCAGCGTAAAGCTCGGGACAGGGGGTGCGTATGGCTACACCTTC	CSVKLGTGGAYGYTF
NA	TRBV28	TRBJ2-1	NA	TGTGCCAGCAGTTTATACGCCAATGAGCAGTTCTTC	CASSLYANEQFF
TRBD1	TRBV28	TRBJ1-2	NA	TGTGCCAGCAGTTCTGGGACAGGGAAGTATCTCACCTTC	CASSSGTGKYLTF
NA	TRBV4-1	TRBJ2-2	NA	TGCGCCAGCAGCCAAGAGGACACTCGCAGGGGGGAGATCGGGGAGCTGTTTTTT	CASSQEDTRRGEIGELFF
NA	TRBV5-6	TRBJ2-5	NA	TGTGCCAGCAGCTTGAGACAGACCCAGTACTTC	CASSLRQTQYF
TRBD2	TRBV4-1	TRBJ2-7	once	TGCGCCAGCAGCCAAGATGCGGGGGGCACGATGGGGTACGAGCAGTACTTC	CASSQDAGGTMGYEQYF
NA	TRBV5-5	TRBJ2-7	NA	TGTGCCAGCAGCTTAGAACAGGGTATTGGCGAGCAGTACTTC	CASSLEQGIGEQYF
TRBD2	TRBV6-5	TRBJ2-1	NA	TGTGCCAGCAGTTCAGGCGGGGGGTCCTACAATGAGCAGTTCTTC	CASSSGGGSYNEQFF
NA	TRBV5-4	TRBJ2-5	once	TGTGCCAGCAGCCCCTGGGGTCGTGGAGAGACCCAGTACTTC	CASSPWGRGETQYF
NA	TRBV18	TRBJ1-5	NA	TGTGCCAGCTCACCACAACAGGTACTCTATAGCAATCAGCCCCAGCATTTT	CASSPQQVLYSNQPQHF
NA	TRBV29-1	TRBJ2-5	NA	TGCAGCGTAGTTCCGGGGGAGACCCAGTACTTC	CSVVPGETQYF
NA	TRBV19	TRBJ2-7	few	TGTGCCAGTAGTCGGACGGCTGGCTCCTACGAGCAGTACTTC	CASSRTAGSYEQYF
TRBD2	TRBV7-8	TRBJ2-3	NA	TGTGCCAGCAGCTTCCTAGCGGGGAGGAACACAGATACGCAGTATTTT	CASSFLAGRNTDTQYF
NA	TRBV7-2	TRBJ2-1	once	TGTGCCAGCAGCTTAAAAGGGGGCTCCTACAATGAGCAGTTCTTC	CASSLKGGSYNEQFF
NA	TRBV28	TRBJ1-1	few	TGTGCCAGCACTCCCCTGATAGCAGGCGCTGAAGCTTTCTTT	CASTPLIAGAEAFF
NA	TRBV5-6	TRBJ1-6	NA	TGTGCCAGCAGCTTCACAAGGGAATCGGAGGCACCCCTCCACTTT	CASSFTRESEAPLHF
NA	TRBV27	TRBJ1-2	NA	TGTGCCAGCAGTCCCCTGGTGGGAGGCTACACCTTC	CASSPLVGGYTF
NA	TRBV6-5	TRBJ2-6	NA	TGTGCCAGCAGGACGAGCTCTGGGGCCAACGTCCTGACTTTC	CASRTSSGANVLTF
NA	TRBV29-1	TRBJ1-5	NA	TGCAGCGTGGCCCGGGGGCGAGGTGATCAGCCCCAGCATTTT	CSVARGRGDQPQHF
TRBD1	TRBV27	TRBJ1-4	few	TGTGCCAGCAGTTTATTAACAGGGGGCTCTAATGAAAAACTGTTTTTT	CASSLLTGGSNEKLFF
NA	TRBV9	TRBJ2-7	NA	TGTGCCAGCAGCCCAGGGGGGTACGAGCAGTACTTC	CASSPGGYEQYF
NA	TRBV5-1	TRBJ2-1	few	TGCGCCAGCAGCTCTTACAATGAGCAGTTCTTC	CASSSYNEQFF
NA	TRBV19	TRBJ2-1	medium-sized	TGTGCCAGTAGTATAGCGACCTTCAATGAGCAGTTCTTC	CASSIATFNEQFF
TRBD1	TRBV7-8	TRBJ1-5	once	TGTGCCAGCAGCTTAGCGGGGACAGGGGGCGACCAGCCCCAGCATTTT	CASSLAGTGGDQPQHF
NA	TRBV7-7	TRBJ2-7	medium-sized	TGTGCTAGCAGCTTAGGGGTCGGGGACTACGAGCAGTACTTC	CASSLGVGDYEQYF
TRBD1	TRBV28	TRBJ2-7	NA	TGTGCCAGCAGTTTCGGGACAGGGGCCTACGAGCAGTACTTC	CASSFGTGAYEQYF
TRBD2	TRBV9	TRBJ2-1	NA	TGTGCCAGCAGCTCCCCCCTAGCGGGAGGGCCTAACAATGAGCAGTTCTTC	CASSSPLAGGPNNEQFF
NA	TRBV18	TRBJ1-5	NA	TGTGCCAGCTCACCATCGTCCGGTAGCAATCAGCCCCAGCATTTT	CASSPSSGSNQPQHF
TRBD1	TRBV4-1	TRBJ2-3	NA	TGCGCCAGCAGCCGAGGACAGGGCACAGATACGCAGTATTTT	CASSRGQGTDTQYF
NA	TRBV30	TRBJ1-1	NA	TGTGCCTGGAGTGTCCCAACGAACACTGAAGCTTTCTTT	CAWSVPTNTEAFF
NA	TRBV7-8	TRBJ2-1	NA	TGTGCCAGCAGCTTAGGTCTCCAGGCCAATGGGAATGAGCAGTTCTTC	CASSLGLQANGNEQFF
NA	TRBV7-8	TRBJ2-1	NA	TGTGCCAGCAGCCCCCTAGGTTTATACAATGAGCAGTTCTTC	CASSPLGLYNEQFF
NA	TRBV27	TRBJ2-1	NA	TGTGCCAGCAGTTTATCAGGGAGCGTCAATGAGCAGTTCTTC	CASSLSGSVNEQFF
NA	TRBV11-1	TRBJ2-3	NA	TGTGCCAGCAGTCTTCAAGATACGCAGTATTTT	CASSLQDTQYF
TRBD1	TRBV30	TRBJ1-1	NA	TGTGCCTGGGAACGGACAGGGCTGAACACTGAAGCTTTCTTT	CAWERTGLNTEAFF
NA	TRBV27	TRBJ1-5	few	TGTGCCAGCAGTCCCTATAAGGGCCAACAGCCCCAGCATTTT	CASSPYKGQQPQHF
TRBD1	TRBV5-6	TRBJ1-2	NA	TGTGCCAGCAGCTTCCAGGGGGCCTACTATGGCTACACCTTC	CASSFQGAYYGYTF
NA	TRBV11-3	TRBJ2-1	NA	TGTGCCAGCAGCGCTAGTCACAATGAGCAGTTCTTC	CASSASHNEQFF
NA	TRBV7-8	TRBJ2-2	NA	TGTGCCAGCAGCCCCATGGGGGGTGGAACCGGGGAGCTGTTTTTT	CASSPMGGGTGELFF
NA	TRBV27	TRBJ1-5	NA	TGTGCCAGCAGTGACGTAGGCTGGCCCCAGCATTTT	CASSDVGWPQHF
NA	TRBV20-1	TRBJ1-5	NA	TGCAGTGCAGCGAGGGGGGCCCAGCATTTT	CSAARGAQHF
NA	TRBV2	TRBJ2-7	few	TGTGCCAGCAGTGAGGGCCAGGAGGATCTCTCCTACGAGCAGTACTTC	CASSEGQEDLSYEQYF
TRBD1	TRBV4-2	TRBJ1-3	NA	TGTGCCAGCAGCCAAGACCGGGACAGGGGTTATTCCTCTAGCTCTGGAAACACCATATATTTT	CASSQDRDRGYSSSSGNTIYF
NA	TRBV5-1	TRBJ2-5	NA	TGCGCCAGCAGCTTGGATTGGGAGACCCAGTACTTC	CASSLDWETQYF
NA	TRBV19	TRBJ1-1	few	TGTGCCAGCCTAAGAAGGAACACTGAAGCTTTCTTT	CASLRRNTEAFF
NA	TRBV28	TRBJ1-5	NA	TGTGCCAGCAGCCCGCCACAGGGTTTTCAGCCCCAGCATTTT	CASSPPQGFQPQHF
NA	TRBV5-6	TRBJ1-5	once	TGTGCCAGCAGCTTTTACGAAGGCAATCAGCCCCAGCATTTT	CASSFYEGNQPQHF
TRBD1	TRBV28	TRBJ1-2	NA	TGTGCCAGCAGTATCGACAGGGAGGCCTATGGCTACACCTTC	CASSIDREAYGYTF
NA	TRBV27	TRBJ1-4	NA	TGTGCCATCCTTAACAGGGATTACAATGAAAAACTGTTTTTT	CAILNRDYNEKLFF